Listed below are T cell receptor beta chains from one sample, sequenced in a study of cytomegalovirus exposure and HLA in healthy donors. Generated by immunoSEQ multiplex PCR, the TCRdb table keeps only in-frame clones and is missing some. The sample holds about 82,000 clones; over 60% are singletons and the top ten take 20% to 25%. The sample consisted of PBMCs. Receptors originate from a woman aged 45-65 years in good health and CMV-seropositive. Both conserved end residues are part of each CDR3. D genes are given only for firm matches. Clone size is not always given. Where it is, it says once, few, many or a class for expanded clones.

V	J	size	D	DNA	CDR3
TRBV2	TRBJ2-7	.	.	TGTGCCAGCAGTGGTGTGACAGGTACCCACGAGCAGTACTTC	CASSGVTGTHEQYF
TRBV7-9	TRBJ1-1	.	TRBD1	TGTGCTAGCAGCTTAGCCGGCAGGGGGTCCACTGAAGCTTTCTTT	CASSLAGRGSTEAFF
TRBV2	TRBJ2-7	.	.	TGTGCCAGCAGTCCGCGTTCCTACGAGCAGTACTTC	CASSPRSYEQYF
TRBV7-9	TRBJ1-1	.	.	TGTTCCAGCAGCTTAGGGGGAGCGAACACTGAAGCTTTCTTT	CSSSLGGANTEAFF
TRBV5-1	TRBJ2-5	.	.	TGCGCCAGCAGCTTGGGGGGCTTCTCAATGGACCAGTACTTC	CASSLGGFSMDQYF
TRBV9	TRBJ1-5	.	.	TGTGCCAGCAGCGTCGACAGTAACAATCAGCCCCAGCATTTT	CASSVDSNNQPQHF
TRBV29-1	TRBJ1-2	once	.	TGCAGCGTTGAACGGGGACTTGGCTACACCTTC	CSVERGLGYTF
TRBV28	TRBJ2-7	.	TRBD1	TGTGCCAGCAGTTGGACAGGGGCATACGAGCAGTACTTC	CASSWTGAYEQYF
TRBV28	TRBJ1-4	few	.	TGTGCCAGCACCCTCCGAGGGTTTGCAACTAATGAAAAACTGTTTTTT	CASTLRGFATNEKLFF
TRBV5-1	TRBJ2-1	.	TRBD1	TGCGCCAGCAGCTTCGGGACAGGGCCCAATGAGCAGTTCTTC	CASSFGTGPNEQFF
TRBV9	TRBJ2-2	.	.	TGTGCCAGCAGCCGCGACACCGGGGAGCCGTTTTTT	CASSRDTGEPFF
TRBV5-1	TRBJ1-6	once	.	TGCGCCAGCAGCGTACGTACCAGTAGCGGTAATTCACCCCTCCACTTT	CASSVRTSSGNSPLHF
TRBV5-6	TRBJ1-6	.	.	TGTGCCAGCATCCGAGTGGGCGGGGGTAATTCACCCCTCCACTTT	CASIRVGGGNSPLHF
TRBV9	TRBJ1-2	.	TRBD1	TGTGCCAGCAGTGGGACAGGACGTAGCTATGGCTACACCTTC	CASSGTGRSYGYTF
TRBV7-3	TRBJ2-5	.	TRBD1	TGTGCCAGCAGCCCCGGCCTCCGGACAGGGTGGGAGACCCAGTACTTC	CASSPGLRTGWETQYF
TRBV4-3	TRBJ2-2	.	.	TGCGCCAGCAGCCAAGATGCGACTCACGTTCCCACCGGGGAGCTGTTTTTT	CASSQDATHVPTGELFF